This entry describes one T cell receptor beta chain. A far larger clone is a single base away, which makes a read error likely. The data originate from a study of low-dose radiotherapy and immunotherapy resistance in tumors. V was clipped by 2 bases and J by 11 bases; unmatched bases: 12. The CDR3 consists of 16 residues. Germline CDR1 reads MNHEY; CDR2 reads SVGEGT. TRAV- and TRBV-specific primers were used for first-strand cDNA, which covered alpha and beta chains. TCRs were amplified for roughly 20 PCR cycles with a constant-region primer and V-primer adapter. TCRdb fed the reads into MiXCR, producing one record per CDR3 protein. The table lists about 64,000 distinct CDR3 sequences, about a quarter of them singletons. The time point denotes: before trial treatment.

This TCR was sampled from a male donor with rectosigmoid adenocarcinoma. The sample consisted of PBMCs, taken before treatment. This sequence joins TRBV6-2 or TRBV6-3 and TRBJ2-5; 12 bases fit TRBD2. CDR3 nucleotides: TGTGCCAGCAGTTACGGGCTAGCGGGAGGGCTCAGTGAGCAGTACTTC. This sequence encodes CASSYGLAGGLSEQYF.